Described below is a single TCR beta chain sequence and its context. V lost 9 bases to trimming and J lost 4 bases; unmatched junction nucleotides: 6. CDR1 and CDR2 from the germline V gene are SNHLY and FYNNEI. The CDR3 is 13 residues long. Original analysis: It was from reference gene primer amplification that nucleated cell counts were estimated. Measured with immunoSEQ multiplex PCR; TCRdb has only the in-frame clones, and not every one. V, J and clone size were drawn from that table, and D and trimming were deduced from the DNA. The profile shows under 200,000 clones, roughly 85% of them singletons. This sample was taken from a study of blood T cell repertoires in COVID-19. The wider study: Acute and convalescent COVID-19 specimens originated in the United States, Italy and Spain.

In Seattle, patients joined the study during active infection and were tracked longitudinally. This TCR was sampled from a woman aged 45-60 years with COVID-19, enrolled during active disease. The chain is built from TRBV2 and TRBJ1-5, with TRBD1 matching over 7 bases. Material: peripheral blood. The CDR3 DNA reads TGTGCCAGTAAGATACAGGGGAATCAGCCCCAGCATTTT. This encodes CASKIQGNQPQHF.